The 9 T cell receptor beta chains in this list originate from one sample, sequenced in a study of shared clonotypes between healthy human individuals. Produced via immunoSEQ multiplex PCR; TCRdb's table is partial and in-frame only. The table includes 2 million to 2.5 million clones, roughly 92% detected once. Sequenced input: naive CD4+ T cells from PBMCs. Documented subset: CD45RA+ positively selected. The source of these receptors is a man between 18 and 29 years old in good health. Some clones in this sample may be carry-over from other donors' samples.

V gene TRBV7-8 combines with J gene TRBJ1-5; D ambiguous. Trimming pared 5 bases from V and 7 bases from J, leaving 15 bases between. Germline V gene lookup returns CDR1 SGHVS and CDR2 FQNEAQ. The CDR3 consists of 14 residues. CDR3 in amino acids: CASSPISGRQPQHF. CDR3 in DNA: TGTGCCAGCAGCCCCATTAGTGGCCGCCAGCCCCAGCATTTT.

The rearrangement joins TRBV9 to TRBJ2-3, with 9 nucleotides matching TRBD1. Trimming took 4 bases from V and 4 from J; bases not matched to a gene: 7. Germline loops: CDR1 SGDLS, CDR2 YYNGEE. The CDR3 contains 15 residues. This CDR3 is CASSTGQGLPDTQYF. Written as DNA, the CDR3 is TGTGCCAGCAGCACGGGACAGGGCCTGCCAGATACGCAGTATTTT.

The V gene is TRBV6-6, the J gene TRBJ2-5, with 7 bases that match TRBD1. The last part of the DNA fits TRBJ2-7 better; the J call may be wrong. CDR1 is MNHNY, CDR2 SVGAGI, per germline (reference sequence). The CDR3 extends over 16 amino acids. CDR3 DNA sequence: TGTGCCAGCAGTTTACCCCCGGGACAGAGCTCCTACGAGCAGTACTTC. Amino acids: CASSLPPGQSSYEQYF.

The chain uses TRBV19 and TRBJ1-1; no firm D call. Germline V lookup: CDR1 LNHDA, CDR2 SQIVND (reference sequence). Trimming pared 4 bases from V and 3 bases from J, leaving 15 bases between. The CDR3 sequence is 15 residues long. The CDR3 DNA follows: TGTGCCAGTAGTAGGATCTCGGCGGCGGACACTGAAGCTTTCTTT. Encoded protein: CASSRISAADTEAFF. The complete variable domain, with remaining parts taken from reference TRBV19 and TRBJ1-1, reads DGGITQSPKYLFRKEGQNVTLSCEQNLNHDAMYWYRQDPGQGLRLIYYSQIVNDFQKGDIAEGYSVSREKKESFPLTVTSAQKNPTAFYLCASSRISAADTEAFFGQGTRLTVV.

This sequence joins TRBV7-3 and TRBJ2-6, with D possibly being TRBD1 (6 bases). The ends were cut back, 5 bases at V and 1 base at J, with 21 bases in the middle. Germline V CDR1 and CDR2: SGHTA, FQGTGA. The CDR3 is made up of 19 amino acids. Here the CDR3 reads CASSITKGDRRSGANVLTF. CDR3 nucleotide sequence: TGTGCCAGCAGCATCACTAAGGGGGATCGACGATCTGGGGCCAACGTCCTGACTTTC.

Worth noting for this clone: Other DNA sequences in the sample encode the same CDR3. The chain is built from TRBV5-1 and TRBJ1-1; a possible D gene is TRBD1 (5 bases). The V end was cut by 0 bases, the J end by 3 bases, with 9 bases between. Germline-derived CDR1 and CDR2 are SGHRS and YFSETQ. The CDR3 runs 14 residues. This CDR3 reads CASSLEAGYTEAFF. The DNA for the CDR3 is TGCGCCAGCAGCTTGGAAGCAGGGTACACTGAAGCTTTCTTT.

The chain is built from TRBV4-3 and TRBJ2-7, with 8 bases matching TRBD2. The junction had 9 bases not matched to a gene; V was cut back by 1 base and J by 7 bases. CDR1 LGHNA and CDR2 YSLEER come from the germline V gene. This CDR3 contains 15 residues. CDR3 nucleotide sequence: TGCGCCAGCAGCCAAGCTTCAGCGGGAGAGGGAGAGCAGTACTTC. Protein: CASSQASAGEGEQYF.

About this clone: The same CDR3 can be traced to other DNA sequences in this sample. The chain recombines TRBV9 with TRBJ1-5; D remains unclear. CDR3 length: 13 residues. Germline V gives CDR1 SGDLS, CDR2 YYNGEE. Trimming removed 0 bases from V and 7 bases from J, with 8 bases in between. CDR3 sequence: CASSVGPSQPQHF. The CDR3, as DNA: TGTGCCAGCAGCGTAGGCCCCTCCCAGCCCCAGCATTTT.

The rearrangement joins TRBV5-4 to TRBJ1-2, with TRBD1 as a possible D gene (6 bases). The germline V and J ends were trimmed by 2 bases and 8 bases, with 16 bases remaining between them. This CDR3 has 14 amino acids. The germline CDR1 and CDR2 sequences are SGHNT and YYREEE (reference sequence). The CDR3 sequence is CASSFIRGPGGYTF. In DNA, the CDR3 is TGTGCCAGCAGCTTTATCAGGGGACCGGGGGGCTACACCTTC. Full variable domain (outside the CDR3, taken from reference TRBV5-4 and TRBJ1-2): ETGVTQSPTHLIKTRGQQVTLRCSSQSGHNTVSWYQQALGQGPQFIFQYYREEENGRGNFPPRFSGLQFPNYSSELNVNALELDDSALYLCASSFIRGPGGYTFGSGTRLTVV.